The clone carrying this TCR beta chain is a singleton in its sample. Its antigen is not known. Each donor was healthy, and each was a bone marrow donor. The sample comes from a study of cytomegalovirus exposure and HLA in healthy donors. Germline trimming cut 7 bases from V and 2 bases from J; bases unmatched to any gene: 6. Germline CDR1 MGHDK, CDR2 SYGVNS. The CDR3 is 14 residues long. Study results and caveats: TCR beta V- and J-gene trimming was later associated with a missense DCLRE1C variant. The dataset shows that most TCR sequences were rare, while some public TCRs occurred in many donors. In most subjects, TCR beta sequences reportedly gave accurate predictions of HLA-A and HLA-B alleles.

Researchers ran the PCR with 60 Vbeta and 13 Jbeta primers. The data were produced by immunoSEQ multiplex PCR, yet TCRdb's version contains in-frame clones alone and is incomplete. The sample includes roughly 100,000 clones, more than 55% of them seen just once. Sample: PBMCs. V is TRBV25-1 and J is TRBJ2-3; 7 positions agree with TRBD2. The receptor comes from a woman between 50 and 59 years old in good health and CMV-seropositive. CDR3: CASTRGGLTDTQYF. The CDR3 nucleotides are TGTGCCAGCACACGGGGAGGGCTCACAGATACGCAGTATTTT.